This TCR beta chain was recovered during a study of T-cell memory formation after mild COVID-19 (dated by TCRdb to 2020 to 2022). For the wider study: TCR sequence clusters from the two donors were found to be largely donor specific. In a couple of donors, T-cell clones that expanded and contracted after mild COVID-19 were tracked by sequencing TCRalpha and TCRbeta repertoires over time. The cohort comprised two young, previously healthy adult volunteers, one female and one male. On the study overall, not on this receptor specifically: Some responding clones were detected in pre-infection memory, suggesting pre-existing cross-reactive memory T cells joined the SARS-CoV-2 response. Only two mild cases were covered by the study, and larger cohorts that include severe cases with pre-infection samples were considered necessary. Contracting CD4+ clones were found mainly in CM and EM memory subsets, while CD8+ clones were enriched in EMRA. Balanced CD4/CD8 phenotypes were observed for clones contracting from day 15 to 85, whereas a bias towards CD4+ was observed for a second wave of clones expanding from day 15 to 37. The second-wave clones that peaked on day 37 were not confirmed to be SARS-CoV-2 specific.

PBMCs were isolated by Ficoll-Paque density gradient centrifugation. Sequencer: Illumina NovaSeq 6000. TCRalpha and TCRbeta cDNA libraries were constructed by 5'RACE with constant-segment primers, with sample barcodes and unique molecular identifiers being introduced. RNA was extracted from every sample with Trizol reagent. The libraries were amplified in two PCR steps, and the second step added a second sample barcode and Illumina TruSeq adapters. Sequencing of the libraries was done on an Illumina NovaSeq, producing 2 x 150 bp paired-end reads. The source study handled its data this way. With migec v1.2.7, reads were demultiplexed and then collapsed into UMI-guided consensus sequences. With mixcr v2.1.11, UMI consensuses were aligned to TRA and TRB V and J templates and assembled into clonotypes. A clonotype was counted as expanded or contracted only when both edgeR and NoisET called the clonotype significant, with the noise models trained on biological replicates. For edgeR calls, a false discovery rate-adjusted p below 0.01 and a log2 fold-change threshold of 1 were applied. As an exploratory analysis of dynamics, max-normalized trajectories of the 1000 most abundant clonotypes were examined by PCA with hierarchical clustering. Separately sequenced CD4+ and CD8+ repertoires were used to assign the CD4 or CD8 phenotype of responding clones. TCRdb's own reprocessing of the public reads used fastp at Q25 and MiXCR and kept productive beta chains. Identical CDR3 proteins give one entry, which carries the most common genes and DNA. None of the V and J calls come from the authors' own analysis; TCRdb made them. Counted in this sample were 250,000 to 350,000 distinct CDR3 sequences; approximately 19% of them appeared once. The top ten constitute 20% to 25% of the sample.

Taken from cysteine to phenylalanine, the CDR3 has 15 residues. Just the 45-base CDR3 DNA is kept, in frame starting at base 1. The V end loses 5 bases and the J end loses 3 bases, and a stretch of 15 bases separates them. On this clonotype: The clone's antigen remains unknown. No much larger clone exists at a distance of one base, and base qualities are not known.

The V and J genes are TRBV12-3 or TRBV12-4 and TRBJ2-3; the D gene is perhaps TRBD2, from 6 matching bases. The TCR sequence derives from a man aged 18 to 30 who had mild COVID-19 (a few samples of this study predate the infection). The sample titles of this study are shuffled in the database, so cell type and time point are left out; the donor was told from shared clones. The sequenced sample consisted of PBMCs or a T cell subset sorted from them (not recorded which). The CDR3 protein is CASSRALGGTDTQYF. In nucleotide form, the sequence is TGTGCCAGCAGTCGGGCCCTCGGAGGGACAGATACGCAGTATTTT.